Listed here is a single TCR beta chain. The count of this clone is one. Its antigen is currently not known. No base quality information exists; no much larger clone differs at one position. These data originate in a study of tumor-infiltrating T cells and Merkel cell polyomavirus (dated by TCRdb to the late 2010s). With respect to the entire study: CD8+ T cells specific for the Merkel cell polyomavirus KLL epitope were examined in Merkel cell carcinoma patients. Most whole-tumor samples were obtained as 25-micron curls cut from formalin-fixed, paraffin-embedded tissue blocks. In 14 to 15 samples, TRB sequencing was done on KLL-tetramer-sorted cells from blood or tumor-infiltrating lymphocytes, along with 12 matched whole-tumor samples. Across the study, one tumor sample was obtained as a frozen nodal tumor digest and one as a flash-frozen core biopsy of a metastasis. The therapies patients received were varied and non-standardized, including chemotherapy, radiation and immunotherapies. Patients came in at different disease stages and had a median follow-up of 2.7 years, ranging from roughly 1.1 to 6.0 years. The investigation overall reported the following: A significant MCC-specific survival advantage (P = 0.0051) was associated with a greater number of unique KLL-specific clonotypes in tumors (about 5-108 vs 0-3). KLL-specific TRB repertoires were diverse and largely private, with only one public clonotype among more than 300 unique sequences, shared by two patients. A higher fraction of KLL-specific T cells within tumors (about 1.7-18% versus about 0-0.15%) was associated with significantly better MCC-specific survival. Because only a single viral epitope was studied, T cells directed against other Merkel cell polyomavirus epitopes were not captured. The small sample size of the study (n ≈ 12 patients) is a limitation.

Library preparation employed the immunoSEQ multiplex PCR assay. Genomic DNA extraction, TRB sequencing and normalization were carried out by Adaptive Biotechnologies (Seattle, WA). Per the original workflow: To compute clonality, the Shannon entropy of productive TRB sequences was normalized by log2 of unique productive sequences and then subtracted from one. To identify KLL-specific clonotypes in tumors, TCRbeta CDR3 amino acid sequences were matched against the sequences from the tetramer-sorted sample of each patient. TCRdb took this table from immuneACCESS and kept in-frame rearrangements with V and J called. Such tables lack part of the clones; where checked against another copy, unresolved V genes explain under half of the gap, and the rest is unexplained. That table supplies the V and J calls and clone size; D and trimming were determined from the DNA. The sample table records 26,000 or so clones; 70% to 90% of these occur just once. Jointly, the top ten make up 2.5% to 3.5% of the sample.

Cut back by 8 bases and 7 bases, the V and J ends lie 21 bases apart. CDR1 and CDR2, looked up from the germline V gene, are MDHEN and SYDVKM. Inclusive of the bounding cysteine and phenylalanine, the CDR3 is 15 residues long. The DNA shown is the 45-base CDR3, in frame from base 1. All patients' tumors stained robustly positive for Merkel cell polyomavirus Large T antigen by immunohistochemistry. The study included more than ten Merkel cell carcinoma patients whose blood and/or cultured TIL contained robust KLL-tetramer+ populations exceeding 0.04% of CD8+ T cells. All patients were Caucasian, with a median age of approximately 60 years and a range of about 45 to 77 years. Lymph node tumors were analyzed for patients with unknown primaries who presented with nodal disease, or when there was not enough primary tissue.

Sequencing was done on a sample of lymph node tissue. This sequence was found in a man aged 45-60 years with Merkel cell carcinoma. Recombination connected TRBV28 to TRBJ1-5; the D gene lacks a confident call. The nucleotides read TGTGCCAGCCGCCCCGAGGGCAGCTGGGGACAGCCCCAGCATTTT. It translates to CASRPEGSWGQPQHF.